A selection of T cell receptor beta chains follows, all from one sample in a study of T-cell memory formation after mild COVID-19. TCRdb re-derived calls from the 5' RACE reads in MiXCR, one entry per CDR3 protein. Altogether under 35,000 distinct CDR3 sequences are present, about 16% being singletons, with the ten largest covering 1.3% to 1.5%. Sequencing was done on a sample of PBMCs or a T cell subset sorted from them (not recorded which). The receptor source for this set is an adult who had mild COVID-19 (a few samples of this study predate the infection). Cell type and time point are not known. Each CDR3 is given with its conserved first and last residue. Each record gives: V gene, clone size, CDR3 protein. Only part of the rows carry a size: once, few, many, or a class if the clone is expanded.

v_call: TRBV7-3; clone_size: NA; cdr3_aa: CASSPGQGSTGELFF
v_call: TRBV2; clone_size: NA; cdr3_aa: CASMGTGGFNEQFF
v_call: TRBV11-2; clone_size: many; cdr3_aa: CASSGAGGAPSTGELFF
v_call: TRBV5-1; clone_size: many; cdr3_aa: CASSVGLTIYNEQFF
v_call: TRBV7-2; clone_size: NA; cdr3_aa: CASSREAGLNEQFF
v_call: TRBV29-1; clone_size: many; cdr3_aa: CSVRQGLEAFF
v_call: TRBV5-1; clone_size: many; cdr3_aa: CASSLGTSGHTDTQYF
v_call: TRBV2; clone_size: few; cdr3_aa: CASRREQGRGYNEQFF
v_call: TRBV2; clone_size: NA; cdr3_aa: CASTLAGGPSYEQYF
v_call: TRBV5-1; clone_size: few; cdr3_aa: CASSPGTSGSNEQFF
v_call: TRBV5-1; clone_size: many; cdr3_aa: CASSWRREVADTQYF
v_call: TRBV20-1; clone_size: many; cdr3_aa: CSAYGGANSYEQYF
v_call: TRBV12-3/TRBV12-4; clone_size: NA; cdr3_aa: CASSFVTRGFRNTEAFF
v_call: TRBV9; clone_size: few; cdr3_aa: CASSTGTGMRTEAFF
v_call: TRBV10-3; clone_size: medium-sized; cdr3_aa: CAIREGSYNEQFF
v_call: TRBV5-4; clone_size: many; cdr3_aa: CASSLAGQGVNTGELFF
v_call: TRBV24-1; clone_size: NA; cdr3_aa: CATSDLGNIQYF
v_call: TRBV6-5; clone_size: few; cdr3_aa: CASSYRLGHTNYGYTF
v_call: TRBV11-1; clone_size: NA; cdr3_aa: CASSARQGMRETQYF
v_call: TRBV7-9; clone_size: few; cdr3_aa: CASSRPTWGRGETQYF
v_call: TRBV7-2; clone_size: few; cdr3_aa: CASTEGRRLTYGYTF
v_call: TRBV5-4; clone_size: few; cdr3_aa: CASSLDQGAYNEQFF
v_call: TRBV24-1; clone_size: few; cdr3_aa: CATSEKGGQFF
v_call: TRBV4-2; clone_size: few; cdr3_aa: CASSQGKGAGTGELFF
v_call: TRBV5-1; clone_size: medium-sized; cdr3_aa: CASSSAMTETQYF
v_call: TRBV29-1; clone_size: NA; cdr3_aa: CSVDGQGDIEQYF
v_call: TRBV9; clone_size: NA; cdr3_aa: CASSVAGPGSHEQFF
v_call: TRBV14; clone_size: many; cdr3_aa: CASSQKDSGYEQYF
v_call: TRBV7-3; clone_size: many; cdr3_aa: CASSLMGQANTGELFF
v_call: TRBV29-1; clone_size: once; cdr3_aa: CSVNPRGTDTQYF
v_call: TRBV24-1; clone_size: NA; cdr3_aa: CATSDAGRGAEAFF
v_call: TRBV7-8; clone_size: NA; cdr3_aa: CASSTGGRAIYYEQYF
v_call: TRBV2; clone_size: many; cdr3_aa: CASTEVGGGGFYNEQFF
v_call: TRBV28; clone_size: NA; cdr3_aa: CASSPQEYEQYF
v_call: TRBV20-1; clone_size: many; cdr3_aa: CSAPQGWEETQYF
v_call: TRBV4-3; clone_size: many; cdr3_aa: CASSQDPGQGADNTEAFF
v_call: TRBV6-5; clone_size: many; cdr3_aa: CASSFLGMGENTEAFF